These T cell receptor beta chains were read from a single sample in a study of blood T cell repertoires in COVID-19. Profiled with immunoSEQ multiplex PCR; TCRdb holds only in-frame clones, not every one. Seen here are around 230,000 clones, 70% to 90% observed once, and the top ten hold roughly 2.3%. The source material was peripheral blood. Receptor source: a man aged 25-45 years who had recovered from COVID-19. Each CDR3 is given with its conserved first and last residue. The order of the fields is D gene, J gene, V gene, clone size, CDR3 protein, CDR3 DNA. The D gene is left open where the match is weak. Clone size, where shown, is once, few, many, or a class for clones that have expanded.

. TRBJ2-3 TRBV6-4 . CASSVRGDNTDTQYF TGTGCCAGCAGTGTTCGGGGAGACAACACAGATACGCAGTATTTT
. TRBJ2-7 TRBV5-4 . CASSAGAPYEQYF TGTGCCAGCAGCGCTGGGGCGCCCTACGAGCAGTACTTC
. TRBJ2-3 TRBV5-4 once CASSFWAPTDTQYF TGTGCCAGCAGCTTTTGGGCCCCCACAGATACGCAGTATTTT
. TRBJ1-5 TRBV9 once CASSVGPRDQPQHF TGTGCCAGCAGCGTAGGGCCCAGGGATCAGCCCCAGCATTTT
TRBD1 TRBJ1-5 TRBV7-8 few CASSFGQGLQPQHF TGTGCCAGCAGCTTCGGACAGGGCTTACAGCCCCAGCATTTT
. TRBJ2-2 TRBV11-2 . CASMRDRFPNTGELFF TGTGCCAGCATGCGGGACAGATTCCCGAACACCGGGGAGCTGTTTTTT
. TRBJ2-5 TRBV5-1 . CASTFDTSGETQYF TGCGCCAGCACCTTTGATACTAGTGGGGAGACCCAGTACTTC
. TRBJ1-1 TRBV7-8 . CASRQGQNTEAFF TGTGCCAGCAGACAGGGACAAAACACTGAAGCTTTCTTT
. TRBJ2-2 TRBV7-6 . CASSLDTGITGELFF TGTGCCAGCAGCTTAGATACAGGGATAACCGGGGAGCTGTTTTTT
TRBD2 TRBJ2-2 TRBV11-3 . CASRPGGAGGELFF TGTGCCAGCAGGCCGGGAGGGGCTGGTGGGGAGCTGTTTTTT
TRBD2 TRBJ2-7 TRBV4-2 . CASSPSGGFYEQYF TGTGCCAGCAGCCCTAGCGGTGGGTTCTACGAGCAGTACTTC
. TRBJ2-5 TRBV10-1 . CASSRRGQETQYF TGCGCCAGCAGTCGGCGGGGTCAAGAGACCCAGTACTTC
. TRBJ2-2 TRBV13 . CASSLEQGPRELFF TGTGCCAGCAGCTTAGAACAGGGTCCCAGGGAGCTGTTTTTT
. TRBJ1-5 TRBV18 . CASSPDRSWPQHF TGTGCCAGCTCACCAGACAGGTCCTGGCCCCAGCATTTT
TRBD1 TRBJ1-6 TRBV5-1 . CASSLGTGGDSPLHF TGCGCCAGCAGCTTGGGGACAGGGGGGGATTCACCCCTCCACTTT